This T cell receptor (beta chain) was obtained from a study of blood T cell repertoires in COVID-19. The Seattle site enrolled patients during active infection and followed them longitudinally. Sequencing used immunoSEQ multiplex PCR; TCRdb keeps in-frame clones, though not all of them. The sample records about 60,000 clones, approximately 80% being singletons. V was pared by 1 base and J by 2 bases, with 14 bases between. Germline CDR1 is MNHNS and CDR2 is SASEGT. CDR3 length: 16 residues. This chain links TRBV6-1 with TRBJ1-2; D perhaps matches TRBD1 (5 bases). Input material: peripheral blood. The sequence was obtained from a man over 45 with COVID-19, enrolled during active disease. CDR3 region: CASSEVTWQGNYGYTF. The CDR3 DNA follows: TGTGCCAGCAGTGAAGTTACGTGGCAGGGAAACTATGGCTACACCTTC.